Sequencing of this T cell receptor beta chain was carried out in a study of cytomegalovirus exposure and HLA in healthy donors. Across the study: An analysis done earlier identified around 100 million unique TCR beta sequences from roughly 190 million T cells.

The germline gives CDR1 SQVTM, CDR2 ANQGSEA. The CDR3 length is 13 residues. The V and J ends lost 2 bases and 7 bases respectively, with 15 bases between them. Primers included in the PCR were 60 Vbeta and 13 Jbeta primers. TCRdb's table, derived via immunoSEQ multiplex PCR, lists solely in-frame clones and lacks some. Here the sample spans some 150,000 clones, around 80% being singletons. Study results and caveats: Later analysis identified a missense DCLRE1C variant that was linked to TCR beta V- and J-gene trimming. Presence/absence analyses rested on an assumption that sequencing depth was roughly uniform across donors.

Details on this clone: Its antigen is unidentified.

The genes are TRBV29-1 and TRBJ2-7; maybe TRBD2 (5 bases). The sequencing input was PBMCs. The receptor comes from a man between 35 and 55 years old in good health and CMV-seronegative. CDR3 in amino acids: CSVENRVTSEQYF. The CDR3 DNA is TGCAGCGTTGAAAACAGAGTTACTAGTGAGCAGTACTTC.